The clone carrying this T cell receptor (beta chain) has at least ten counts. Its cognate antigen is unknown. This CDR3 contains 15 residues. In germline, CDR1 is SGHDT, CDR2 YYEEEE. The V and J ends lost 1 base and 2 bases respectively, with 10 bases between them. From roughly 400 ng of RNA, a library with molecular barcoded alpha/delta and beta/gamma adaptors was made. TCRdb re-derived calls from the reads in MiXCR, one entry per CDR3 protein. The sample has some 22,000 distinct CDR3 sequences, roughly 13% seen once. The data belong to a study of read filtering for tumor transcriptome and immune sequencing. Broader study findings: Without single-read clonotypes, shared clonotype proportions correlated more between IR-seq and RNA-seq. The sorted CD138-negative fraction was a mixed bone marrow immune population, not purified T cells.

Sequencing used a population of CD138-negative cells sorted from bone marrow. This sequence joins TRBV5-6 and TRBJ2-1; possible D gene TRBD2, 6 bases. The TCR sequence derives from a donor over 35 with multiple myeloma. CDR3 coding DNA: TGTGCCAGCAGCTTGCGGGGGACGCCCTACAATGAGCAGTTCTTC. It encodes CASSLRGTPYNEQFF.